This passage covers 5 T cell receptor beta chains from one sample sequenced in a study of cytotoxic CD8 clonotypes in ibrutinib-treated CLL. Sequencing used immunoSEQ multiplex PCR; TCRdb keeps in-frame clones, though not all of them. The table lists just over 200,000 clones, around 75% of them singletons. The input for sequencing was PBMCs, taken after 12 months of ibrutinib treatment. The source of these receptors is a human donor with chronic lymphocytic leukemia.

The chain recombines TRBV5-1 with TRBJ2-5, with D perhaps given as TRBD1 or TRBD2 (5 bases each). Trimming took 4 bases from V and 0 from J, leaving 10 bases between them. This CDR3 is built from 14 residues. CDR1 is SGHRS, CDR2 YFSETQ, per germline. Here the CDR3 reads CASSTGTYQETQYF. CDR3 coding DNA: TGCGCCAGCAGCACGGGGACGTACCAAGAGACCCAGTACTTC.

The genes are TRBV5-4 and TRBJ2-2; TRBD1 matches at 10 bases. Germline values: CDR1 SGHNT, CDR2 YYREEE (reference sequence). The CDR3 sequence is 16 residues long. Unmatched junction bases numbered 10, after V lost 6 bases and J lost 5 bases. CDR3 loop: CASTLLDRGLTGELFF. The DNA of the CDR3 is TGTGCCAGCACCTTACTGGACAGGGGGTTAACCGGGGAGCTGTTTTTT.

The chain couples TRBV15 to TRBJ1-2; possibly TRBD1 for D (5 bases). The V gene's germline CDR1 is LNHNV and CDR2 YYDKDF (reference sequence). Trimming pared 3 bases from V and 6 bases from J, leaving 14 bases between. The CDR3 has 14 residues. The CDR3 loop reads CATSRTYGGHGYTF. In DNA form, the CDR3 reads TGTGCCACCAGCAGGACCTATGGGGGTCATGGCTACACCTTC. The variable domain in full, completed from reference TRBV15 and TRBJ1-2, reads DAMVIQNPRYQVTQFGKPVTLSCSQTLNHNVMYWYQQKSSQAPKLLFHYYDKDFNNEADTPDNFQSRRPNTSFCFLDIRSPGLGDTAMYLCATSRTYGGHGYTFGSGTRLTVV.

The rearrangement links TRBV15 to TRBJ2-7; D is unresolved. Trimming took off 11 bases at V and 3 bases at J, with 20 bases between the two ends. This CDR3 is 14 amino acids long. Germline V gene lookup returns CDR1 LNHNV and CDR2 YYDKDF (reference sequence). This CDR3 is CAPDRLAAHYEQYF. The CDR3 nucleotides read TGTGCCCCCGATCGTCTCGCGGCTCACTACGAGCAGTACTTC.

The rearrangement uses TRBV5-4 and TRBJ1-1; no clear D gene. This CDR3 is built from 12 residues. Trimming cost V 1 base and J 7 bases, with 8 bases left between them. The germline V gene has CDR1 SGHNT and CDR2 YYREEE (reference sequence). This CDR3 reads CASSLFGSEAFF. The CDR3, as DNA: TGTGCCAGCAGCTTGTTTGGAAGTGAAGCTTTCTTT.